This T cell receptor (beta chain) is from a study of T-cell reconstitution after alpha-beta-depleted transplantation in children. Study outcomes and limitations: Several hundred graft clones that had expanded were reportedly the source of alpha-beta T cells about two months after transplant. Diversity and T-cell counts at one year after transplant derived mostly from new T cells.

Points on this clonotype: Its antigen is still unknown.

A TCRbeta library incorporating unique molecular identifiers was prepared. TCRdb recomputed calls from the PCR reads with MiXCR, one row per CDR3 protein. The sample lists about 980,000 distinct CDR3 sequences, around 30% occurring once. V gave up 2 bases and J gave up 6 bases, with 12 bases separating them. This CDR3 is 14 amino acids long. The V gene's germline CDR1 is SGHKS and CDR2 YYEKEE (reference sequence). The sequencing here drew on PBMCs, mostly from graft donor cells, taken 360 days after TCRalphabeta/CD19-depleted stem cell transplant. The chain combines TRBV5-5 with TRBJ2-1; D call uncertain. The TCR was taken from a boy younger than two who had a stem cell transplant for SCID, so the T cells may come from the graft donor. Here the CDR3 reads CASSFSLDRNEQFF. For the CDR3, the DNA is TGTGCCAGCAGCTTCTCACTTGACCGCAATGAGCAGTTCTTC.